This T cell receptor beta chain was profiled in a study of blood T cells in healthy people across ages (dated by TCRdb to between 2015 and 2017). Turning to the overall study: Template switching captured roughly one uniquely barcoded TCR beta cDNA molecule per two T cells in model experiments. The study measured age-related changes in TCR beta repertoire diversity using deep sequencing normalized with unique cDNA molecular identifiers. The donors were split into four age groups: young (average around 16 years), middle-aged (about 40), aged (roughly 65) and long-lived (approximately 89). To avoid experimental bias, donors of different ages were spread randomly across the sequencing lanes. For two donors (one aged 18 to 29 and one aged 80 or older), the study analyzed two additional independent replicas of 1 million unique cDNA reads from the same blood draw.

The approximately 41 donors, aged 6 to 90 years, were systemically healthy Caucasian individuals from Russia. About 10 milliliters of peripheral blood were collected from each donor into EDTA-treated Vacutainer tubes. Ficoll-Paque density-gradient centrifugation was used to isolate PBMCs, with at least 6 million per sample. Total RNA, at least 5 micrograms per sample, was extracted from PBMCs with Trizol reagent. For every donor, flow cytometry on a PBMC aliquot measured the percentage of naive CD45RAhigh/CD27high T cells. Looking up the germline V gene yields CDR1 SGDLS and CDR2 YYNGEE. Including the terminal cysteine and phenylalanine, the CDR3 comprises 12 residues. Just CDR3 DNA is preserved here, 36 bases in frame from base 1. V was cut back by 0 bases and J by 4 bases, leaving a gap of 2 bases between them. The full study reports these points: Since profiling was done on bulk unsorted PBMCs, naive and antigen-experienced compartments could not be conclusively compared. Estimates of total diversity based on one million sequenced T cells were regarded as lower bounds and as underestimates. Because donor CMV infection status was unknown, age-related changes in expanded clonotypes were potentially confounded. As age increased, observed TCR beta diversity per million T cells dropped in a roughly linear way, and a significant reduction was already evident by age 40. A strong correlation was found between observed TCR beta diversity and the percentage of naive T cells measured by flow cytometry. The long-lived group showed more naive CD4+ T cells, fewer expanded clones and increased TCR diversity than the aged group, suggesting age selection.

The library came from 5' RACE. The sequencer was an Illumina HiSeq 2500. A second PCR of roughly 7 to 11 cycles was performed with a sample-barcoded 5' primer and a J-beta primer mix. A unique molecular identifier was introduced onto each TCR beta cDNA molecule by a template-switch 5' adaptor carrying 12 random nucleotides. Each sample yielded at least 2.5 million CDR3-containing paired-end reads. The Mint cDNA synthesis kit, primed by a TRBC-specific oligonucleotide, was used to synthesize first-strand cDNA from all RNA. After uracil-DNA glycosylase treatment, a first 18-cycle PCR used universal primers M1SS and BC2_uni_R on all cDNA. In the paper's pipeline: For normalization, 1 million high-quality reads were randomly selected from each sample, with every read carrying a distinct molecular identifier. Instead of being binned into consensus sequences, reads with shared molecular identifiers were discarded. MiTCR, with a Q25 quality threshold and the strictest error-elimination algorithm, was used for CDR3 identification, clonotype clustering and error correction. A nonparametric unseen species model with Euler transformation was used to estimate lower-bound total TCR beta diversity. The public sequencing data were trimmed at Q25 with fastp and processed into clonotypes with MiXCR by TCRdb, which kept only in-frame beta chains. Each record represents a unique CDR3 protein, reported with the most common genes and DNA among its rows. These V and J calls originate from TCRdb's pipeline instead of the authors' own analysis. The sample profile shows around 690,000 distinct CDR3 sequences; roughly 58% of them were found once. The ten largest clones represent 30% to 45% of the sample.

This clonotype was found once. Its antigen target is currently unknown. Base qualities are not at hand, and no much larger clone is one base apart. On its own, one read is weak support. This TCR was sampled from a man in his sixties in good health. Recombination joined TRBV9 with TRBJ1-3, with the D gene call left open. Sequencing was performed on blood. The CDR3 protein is CASSVVGNTIYF. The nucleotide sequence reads TGTGCCAGCAGCGTAGTCGGAAACACCATATATTTT.